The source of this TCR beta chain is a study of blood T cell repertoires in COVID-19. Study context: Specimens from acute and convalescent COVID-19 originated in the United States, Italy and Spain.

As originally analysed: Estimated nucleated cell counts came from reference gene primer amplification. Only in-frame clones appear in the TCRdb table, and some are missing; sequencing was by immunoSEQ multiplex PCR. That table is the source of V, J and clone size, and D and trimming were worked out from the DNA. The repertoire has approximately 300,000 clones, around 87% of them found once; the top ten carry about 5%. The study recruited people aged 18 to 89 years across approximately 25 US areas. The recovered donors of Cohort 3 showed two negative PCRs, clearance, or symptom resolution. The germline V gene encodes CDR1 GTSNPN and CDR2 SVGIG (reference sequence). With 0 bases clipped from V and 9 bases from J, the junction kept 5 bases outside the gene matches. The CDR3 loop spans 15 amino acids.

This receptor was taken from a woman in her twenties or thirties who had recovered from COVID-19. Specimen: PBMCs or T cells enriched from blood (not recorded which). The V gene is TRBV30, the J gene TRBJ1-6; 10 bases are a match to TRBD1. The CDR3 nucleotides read TGTGCCTGGAGTGTACATGGGACAGGGGTTTCACCCCTCCACTTT. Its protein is CAWSVHGTGVSPLHF.